One and the same sample provided the 8 T cell receptor beta chains below, sequenced in a study of T cells in narcolepsy. The data were produced by immunoSEQ multiplex PCR, yet TCRdb's version contains in-frame clones alone and is incomplete. The sample contains over 30,000 clones, about 85% of which appear only once. Material for sequencing was CD45RA- memory CD4+ T cells from PBMCs. Receptor source: a human donor with narcolepsy.

V is TRBV10-3 and J is TRBJ2-1; no clear D gene. V was pared by 0 bases and J by 10 bases, with 13 bases between. The germline CDR1 and CDR2 sequences are ENHRY and SYGVKD. CDR3 size: 14 residues. The CDR3: CAISESVERGEQFF. The CDR3 nucleotides are TGTGCCATCAGTGAGTCGGTGGAGAGAGGCGAGCAGTTCTTC.

There are a few counts of this clone. V is TRBV6-6 and J is TRBJ1-5; 10 bases align to TRBD1. This CDR3 has 14 amino acids. After removal of 10 bases from V and 3 bases from J, the junction contained 6 bases not matched to a gene. CDR1 MNHNY and CDR2 SVGAGI come from the germline V gene (reference sequence). CDR3 sequence (DNA): TGTGCCACCAAGGACAGGGGGGACAATCAGCCCCAGCATTTT. Translation: CATKDRGDNQPQHF.

The chain carries TRBV10-3 and TRBJ1-5, with 7 bases aligning to TRBD1. V shed 2 bases, J shed 4 bases, and the junction held 2 bases outside the gene matches. The CDR3 has 14 amino acids. Germline V gene lookup returns CDR1 ENHRY and CDR2 SYGVKD. In DNA form, the CDR3 reads TGTGCCATCAGTGAGGGGGACAGTAATCAGCCCCAGCATTTT. Its translation: CAISEGDSNQPQHF.

The sample holds a few counts of this clone. The chain joins TRBV9 to TRBJ2-5; tentatively, D is TRBD1 (6 bases). Germline assignment: CDR1 SGDLS and CDR2 YYNGEE. The ends were cut back, 0 bases at V and 5 bases at J, with 17 bases in the middle. The CDR3 loop spans 16 amino acids. CDR3 in amino acids: CASSVATGARVETQYF. The CDR3 DNA sequence: TGTGCCAGCAGCGTAGCGACAGGCGCCCGGGTGGAGACCCAGTACTTC.

This chain joins TRBV7-9 and TRBJ2-7; 7 bases line up with TRBD2. Trimming removed 5 bases from V and 6 bases from J; junction bases left unmatched: 13. This CDR3 is built from 15 residues. From germline, CDR1 is SEHNR and CDR2 FQNEAQ (reference sequence). The CDR3 DNA sequence: TGTGCCAGCAGCCGAGCTACTAGCGAGGAAGGCGAGCAGTACTTC. It is translated as CASSRATSEEGEQYF.

This chain joins TRBV7-9 and TRBJ1-2; D gene unclear. The germline V gene encodes CDR1 SEHNR and CDR2 FQNEAQ (reference sequence). V shed 5 bases and J shed 2 bases, with 12 bases lying between them. This CDR3 spans 14 amino acids. The CDR3 spells CASSPAGANYGYTF. CDR3 nucleotides: TGTGCCAGCAGCCCGGCGGGAGCGAACTATGGCTACACCTTC.

The table lists this clone with a count of one. The rearrangement joins TRBV5-1 to TRBJ2-3; perhaps TRBD2 as D (6 bases). Germline lookup yields CDR1 SGHRS and CDR2 YFSETQ. V lost 4 bases, J lost 1 base, and 13 bases lay in between. This CDR3 region has 15 residues. CDR3 sequence reads: CASSGGLDRTDTQYF. In DNA, the CDR3 is TGCGCCAGCAGCGGGGGACTTGACCGCACAGATACGCAGTATTTT.

The genes are TRBV9 and TRBJ2-3; D remains unclear. The CDR3 consists of 14 residues. V shed 5 bases and J shed 1 base, with 11 bases lying between them. In germline, CDR1 is SGDLS, CDR2 YYNGEE. The CDR3 sequence: CASSKGTRTDTQYF. The CDR3 DNA sequence: TGTGCCAGCAGTAAGGGAACACGCACAGATACGCAGTATTTT.